The 27 T cell receptor beta chains given below trace back to one sample, sequenced in a study of T cells in Graves' hyperthyroidism and ophthalmopathy. It was RNA transcripts that yielded the amplified TCR beta CDR3 regions. HTBI primers were used for first-round RT-PCR of the TCR CDR3. TCRdb used MiXCR to reprocess the multiplex PCR reads, holding one entry per CDR3 protein. Among around 440,000 distinct CDR3 sequences, approximately 14% were seen once, and the ten largest hold roughly 7.7%. Material for sequencing was blood. The receptor source for this set is a woman between 18 and 29 years old with Graves' hyperthyroidism.

This sequence joins TRBV27 and TRBJ1-6, with no clear D. CDR3 length: 15 residues. V was shortened by 4 bases and J by 0 bases, with 7 bases between the two germline ends. Germline loops: CDR1 MNHEY, CDR2 SMNVEV (reference sequence). CDR3: CASSSHSSYNSPLHF. The DNA of the CDR3 is TGTGCCAGCAGTTCCCACAGCTCCTATAATTCACCCCTCCACTTT.

In DNA, the CDR3 is TGCAGTGCTAGAGAGATGGCAGCGGGGGAGTCCATCTATGGCTACACCTTC. Translated, it gives CSAREMAAGESIYGYTF. The V and J genes are TRBV20-1 and TRBJ1-2; possible D gene TRBD1, 5 bases. There are 17 residues in the CDR3. CDR1 is DFQATT, CDR2 SNEGSKA, per germline (reference sequence). Trimming shortened V by 0 bases and J by 4 bases, and 21 bases separated the two germline ends.

This clonotype was seen at least ten times. The V call is TRBV11-1, the J call TRBJ2-3, with 7 bases lining up with TRBD1. The CDR3 is made up of 14 amino acids. V trimming: 3 bases; J trimming: 4 bases; junction bases outside the gene matches: 4. The germline CDR1 and CDR2 sequences are SGHAT and FQDESV (reference sequence). CDR3 sequence: CASSFGQVSDTQYF. CDR3 DNA: TGTGCCAGCAGCTTTGGACAGGTGTCAGATACGCAGTATTTT.

This clonotype was picked up many times. This chain links TRBV13 with TRBJ1-6, with 8 bases identical to TRBD1. Germline loops: CDR1 PRHDT, CDR2 FYEKMQ (reference sequence). The ends lost 4 bases at V and 4 bases at J; junction bases unmatched: 3. The CDR3 runs to 15 residues. CDR3 sequence (DNA): TGTGCCAGCAGCTACGACAGGGGATATAATTCACCCCTCCACTTT. Its protein product is CASSYDRGYNSPLHF.

This clonotype was seen more than once but under ten times. This sequence joins TRBV5-8 and TRBJ2-5; D is uncertain. Trimming took 4 bases from V and 1 from J, leaving 14 bases between them. Germline CDR1 reads SGHTS; CDR2 reads YDEGEE. The CDR3 is 15 amino acids. CDR3 coding DNA: TGTGCCAGCAGCGGGCCAGGACGGAGCCAAGAGACCCAGTACTTC. Protein sequence: CASSGPGRSQETQYF. The variable domain in full, completed from reference TRBV5-8 and TRBJ2-5, reads EAGVTQSPTHLIKTRGQQATLRCSPISGHTSVYWYQQALGLGLQFLLWYDEGEERNRGNFPPRFSGRQFPNYSSELNVNALELEDSALYLCASSGPGRSQETQYFGPGTRLLVL.

This clonotype was found many times. This chain joins TRBV9 and TRBJ1-2, with D tentatively TRBD1 (5 bases). The CDR3 runs 14 residues. Germline lookup yields CDR1 SGDLS and CDR2 YYNGEE. V was cut by 0 bases and J by 4 bases, with 10 bases left in between. The CDR3 loop is CASSVGGSAYGYTF. Written as DNA, the CDR3 is TGTGCCAGCAGCGTAGGGGGCAGCGCCTATGGCTACACCTTC.

This clonotype was recorded a few times. The chain couples TRBV9 to TRBJ2-3; 14 bases are a match to TRBD2. The CDR3 has 15 residues. CDR1 and CDR2 (germline): SGDLS, YYNGEE. J lost 0 bases, V lost 7 bases, and 1 base had no gene match. CDR3 sequence reads: CASGTSGGSTDTQYF. For the CDR3, the DNA is TGTGCCAGCGGGACTAGCGGGGGAAGCACAGATACGCAGTATTTT.

The chain recombines TRBV19 with TRBJ2-3, with D possibly TRBD1 on 6 matching bases. The CDR3 contains 14 residues. V was clipped by 5 bases and J by 2 bases, with 11 bases between them. Germline V gene sequence: CDR1 LNHDA, CDR2 SQIVND (reference sequence). CDR3 in DNA: TGTGCCAGTAGTCCCAGGGGATTCACAGATACGCAGTATTTT. Translating it yields CASSPRGFTDTQYF.

The gene calls are TRBV7-3 and TRBJ2-3, with TRBD1 identical over 8 bases. Unmatched junction bases numbered 4, after V lost 7 bases and J lost 1 base. Germline CDR1 reads SGHTA; CDR2 reads FQGTGA. CDR3 size: 14 residues. The CDR3 sequence: CASMAGQGTDTQYF. The CDR3 nucleotides read TGTGCCAGCATGGCGGGACAGGGCACAGATACGCAGTATTTT.

This clonotype was seen at least ten times. V usage is TRBV6-1 and J usage is TRBJ1-5, with TRBD1 identical over 8 bases. Germline V gene sequence: CDR1 MNHNS, CDR2 SASEGT. The CDR3 covers 15 residues. V trimming: 6 bases; J trimming: 9 bases; junction bases outside the gene matches: 13. In nucleotides, the CDR3 is TGTGCCAGCAGACCCGGGGACAGGCCATTAGGGCCCCAGCATTTT. Protein: CASRPGDRPLGPQHF.

In this sample, this clonotype turned up a few times. This chain uses TRBV6-1 with TRBJ1-1; the D is unclear. Between the trimmed V and J ends, which lost 5 bases and 0 bases, there was a span of 7 bases. This CDR3 is 13 amino acids long. Germline CDR1 is MNHNS and CDR2 is SASEGT. The CDR3 spells CASSSDMNTEAFF. The CDR3 DNA reads TGTGCCAGCAGTTCAGATATGAACACTGAAGCTTTCTTT.

The chain combines TRBV3-1 with TRBJ2-4, with TRBD1 matching 8 bases. This CDR3 comprises 20 residues. Germline V gives CDR1 LGHDT, CDR2 YNNKEL (reference sequence). V lost 0 bases, J lost 0 bases, and 13 bases stayed unmatched. The DNA of the CDR3 is TGTGCCAGCAGCCAAGACGGACAGGGTGGGAGAAAACTAGCCAAAAACATTCAGTACTTC. It specifies CASSQDGQGGRKLAKNIQYF.

DNA for the CDR3: TGCAGTGCTAGATCGGGAGGTAGCACAGATACGCAGTATTTT. Amino acid sequence: CSARSGGSTDTQYF. The genes are TRBV20-1 and TRBJ2-3, with 7 bases matching TRBD2. The trim removed 2 bases at V and 0 bases at J, leaving 2 bases unmatched. This CDR3 is built from 14 residues. Germline-derived CDR1 and CDR2 are DFQATT and SNEGSKA (reference sequence).

The table lists this clonotype with many counts. V and J are TRBV6-1 and TRBJ2-6; 9 nucleotides agree with TRBD1. Germline V gene sequence: CDR1 MNHNS, CDR2 SASEGT. V gave up 8 bases and J gave up 2 bases; unmatched junction bases: 1. The CDR3 is 14 amino acids. The DNA for the CDR3 is TGTGCCAGCTGGACAGGGGCTGGGGCCAACGTCCTGACTTTC. Encoded protein: CASWTGAGANVLTF.

This clonotype was observed many times. The chain recombines TRBV2 with TRBJ2-5; tentatively, D is TRBD1 or TRBD2 (6 bases each). This CDR3 contains 15 residues. Deletions cut 1 base from V and 6 bases from J, with 15 bases between. CDR1 is SNHLY, CDR2 FYNNEI, per germline. CDR3 amino acids: CASSEGGAKVKTQYF. DNA for the CDR3: TGTGCCAGCAGTGAAGGGGGGGCCAAGGTCAAGACCCAGTACTTC.

As concerns this clonotype: Lacking the conserved final phenylalanine or tryptophan, this CDR3 likely reflects a read error. V usage is TRBV6-2 or TRBV6-3 and J usage is TRBJ2-1; 9 bases fit TRBD1. The CDR3 contains 15 residues. The V gene's germline CDR1 is MNHEY and CDR2 SVGEGT. V lost 5 bases and J lost 4; bases outside the gene matches: 6. CDR3 residues: CASSGGQGIYNEQFL. CDR3 nucleotides: TGTGCCAGCAGTGGGGGACAGGGCATATACAATGAGCAGTTCCTC.

J is TRBJ1-4 and V is TRBV27; 9 bases map to TRBD1. Trimming took 6 bases from V and 7 from J; bases not matched to a gene: 6. The germline V gene encodes CDR1 MNHEY and CDR2 SMNVEV (reference sequence). The CDR3 totals 14 residues. The CDR3 DNA reads TGTGCCAGCAGGGACCTGACAGGGGGTGAAAAACTGTTTTTT. Amino acids: CASRDLTGGEKLFF.

This clonotype was counted ten times or more. Here the CDR3 reads CASSPLWDRGVGQPQHF. DNA for the CDR3: TGTGCCAGCAGTCCCCTATGGGACAGGGGAGTTGGACAGCCCCAGCATTTT. This chain joins TRBV28 and TRBJ1-5; TRBD1 matches at 10 bases. V lost 5 bases, J lost 7 bases, and 14 bases stayed unmatched. CDR1 is MDHEN and CDR2 is SYDVKM in the germline V gene. The CDR3 is 17 residues long.

This clonotype was detected only a few times. The chain recombines TRBV10-2 with TRBJ2-7; TRBD2 agrees at 8 bases. V dropped 6 bases and J dropped 1; count of bases not matched to a gene: 8. This CDR3 comprises 15 residues. CDR1 is WSHSY, CDR2 SAAADI, per germline. CDR3 residues: CASRGGRRESYEQYF. The CDR3 DNA follows: TGCGCCAGCAGGGGCGGGAGGAGAGAATCCTACGAGCAGTACTTC.

At least ten counts were recorded for this clonotype. This sequence joins TRBV18 and TRBJ1-5; 7 bases are a match to TRBD1. Germline CDR1 reads KGHSH; CDR2 reads LQKENI. The CDR3 loop spans 14 amino acids. The J segment lost 5 bases and the V segment lost 1 base, leaving 2 bases of the junction unmatched. CDR3 sequence: CASSPQTGDQPQHF. In nucleotides, the CDR3 is TGTGCCAGCTCACCACAAACAGGGGATCAGCCCCAGCATTTT.

This clonotype came up many times. The gene calls are TRBV5-1 and TRBJ1-6, with D maybe TRBD1 (5 bases). This CDR3 is built from 15 residues. CDR1 SGHRS and CDR2 YFSETQ come from the germline V gene. V shed 0 bases and J shed 9 bases, with 13 bases lying between them. For the CDR3, the DNA is TGCGCCAGCAGCTTGGGGACCCAGGGTAGTTCACCCCTCCACTTT. Translated, it gives CASSLGTQGSSPLHF.

The chain employs TRBV12-3 or TRBV12-4 and TRBJ2-5, with 15 bases aligning to TRBD2. The CDR3 consists of 20 residues. V shed 2 bases, J shed 4 bases, and the junction held 14 bases outside the gene matches. CDR3 loop: CASSLIGLAGGSGGPETQYF. CDR3 nucleotides: TGTGCCAGCAGTTTAATAGGACTAGCGGGGGGGTCAGGCGGCCCAGAGACCCAGTACTTC.

The chain carries TRBV3-1 and TRBJ1-1; D is uncertain. Germline CDR1 is LGHDT and CDR2 is YNNKEL (reference sequence). V dropped 4 bases and J dropped 1 base, with 10 bases sitting between them. The CDR3 has 14 residues. CDR3 bases: TGTGCCAGCAGCCGAGCAGGCCAGAACACTGAAGCTTTCTTT. It specifies CASSRAGQNTEAFF.

This sequence joins TRBV2 and TRBJ2-3; D call uncertain. The V end was cut by 4 bases, the J end by 3 bases, with 11 bases between. Germline assignment: CDR1 SNHLY and CDR2 FYNNEI. The CDR3 is 14 residues long. DNA for the CDR3: TGTGCCAGCAGTGGCAATTTTAGGACAGATACGCAGTATTTT. Encoded protein: CASSGNFRTDTQYF.

Ten or more counts support this clonotype. The chain uses TRBV7-9 and TRBJ2-2, with TRBD2 matching over 7 bases. CDR1 SEHNR and CDR2 FQNEAQ come from the germline V gene (reference sequence). With 5 bases clipped from V and 5 bases from J, the junction kept 11 bases outside the gene matches. CDR3 length equals 16 residues. CDR3 loop: CASSTKTGLVTGELFF. CDR3 DNA sequence: TGTGCCAGCAGCACAAAAACCGGACTAGTGACCGGGGAGCTGTTTTTT. Combining the CDR3 with reference TRBV7-9 and TRBJ2-2 gives the whole variable domain DTGVSQNPRHKITKRGQNVTFRCDPISEHNRLYWYRQTLGQGPEFLTYFQNEAQLEKSRLLSDRFSAERPKGSFSTLEIQRTEQGDSAMYLCASSTKTGLVTGELFFGEGSRLTVL.

This clonotype occurred many times. The rearrangement joins TRBV9 to TRBJ1-1, with D maybe TRBD1 (5 bases). The CDR3 loop spans 14 amino acids. Germline CDR1 reads SGDLS; CDR2 reads YYNGEE. V was cut by 2 bases and J by 4 bases, with 12 bases left in between. CDR3 in amino acids: CASSVHSQGTEAFF. Written as DNA, the CDR3 is TGTGCCAGCAGCGTTCACAGCCAGGGCACTGAAGCTTTCTTT. The variable domain in full, with the rest retrieved from reference TRBV9 and TRBJ1-1, is DSGVTQTPKHLITATGQRVTLRCSPRSGDLSVYWYQQSLDQGLQFLIQYYNGEERAKGNILERFSAQQFPDLHSELNLSSLELGDSALYFCASSVHSQGTEAFFGQGTRLTVV.

Ten or more counts support this clonotype. This rearrangement joins TRBV30 to TRBJ2-7, with D hard to call. Germline lookup yields CDR1 GTSNPN and CDR2 SVGIG (reference sequence). The CDR3 covers 12 residues. Trimming removed 2 bases from V and 0 bases from J, with 5 bases in between. In DNA, the CDR3 is TGTGCCTGGAGTAGCATCTCCTACGAGCAGTACTTC. As protein: CAWSSISYEQYF.